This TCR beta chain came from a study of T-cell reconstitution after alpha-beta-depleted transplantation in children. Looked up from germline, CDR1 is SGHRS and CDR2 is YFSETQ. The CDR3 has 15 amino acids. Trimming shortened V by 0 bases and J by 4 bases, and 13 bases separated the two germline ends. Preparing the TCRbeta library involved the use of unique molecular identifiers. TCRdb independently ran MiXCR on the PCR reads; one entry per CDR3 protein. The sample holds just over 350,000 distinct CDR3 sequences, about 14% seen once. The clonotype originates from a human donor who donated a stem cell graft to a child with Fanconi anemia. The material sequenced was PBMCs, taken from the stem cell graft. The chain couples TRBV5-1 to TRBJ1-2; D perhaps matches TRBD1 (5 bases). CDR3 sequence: CASSLDDRNSYGYTF. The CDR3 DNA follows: TGCGCCAGCAGCTTGGACGACAGAAACAGCTATGGCTACACCTTC.